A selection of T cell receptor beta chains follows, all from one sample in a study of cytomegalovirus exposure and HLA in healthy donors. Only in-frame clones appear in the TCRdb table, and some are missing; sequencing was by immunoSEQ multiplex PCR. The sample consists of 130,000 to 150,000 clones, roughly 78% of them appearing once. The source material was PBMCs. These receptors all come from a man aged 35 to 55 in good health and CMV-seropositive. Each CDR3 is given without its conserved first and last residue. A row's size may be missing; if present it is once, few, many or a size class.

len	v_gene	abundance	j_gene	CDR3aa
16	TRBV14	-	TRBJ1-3	ASSQGDRGPLSGNTIY
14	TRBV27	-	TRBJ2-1	ASRQLAGGGRNEQF
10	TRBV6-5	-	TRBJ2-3	ASRTSTDTQY
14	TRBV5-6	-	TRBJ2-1	ASSLFQGSSLDEQF
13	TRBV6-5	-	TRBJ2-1	ASSYAAISYNEQF
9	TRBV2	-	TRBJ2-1	ASSSLDEQF
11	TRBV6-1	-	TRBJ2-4	ASSVGDKNIQY
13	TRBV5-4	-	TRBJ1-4	ASSLRAGFNEKLF
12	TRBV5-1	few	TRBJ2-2	ASSLRGGTGELF
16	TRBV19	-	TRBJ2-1	ASTPGLAGEMSYNEQF
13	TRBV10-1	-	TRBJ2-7	ASSESDSSDYEQY
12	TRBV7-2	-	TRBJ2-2	ASSYGGHTGELF
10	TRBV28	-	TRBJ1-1	ASSFGDTEAL
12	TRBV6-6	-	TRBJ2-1	ASSYSASEYEQF
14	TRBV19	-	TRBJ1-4	ASTLAGGPSREKLF
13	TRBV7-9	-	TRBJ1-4	SSSSSGPRGEKLF
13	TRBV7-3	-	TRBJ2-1	ASSLQADRYNEQF